This TCR beta chain was captured in a study of blood T cell repertoires in COVID-19. Authors' data handling: For nucleated cells, counts were estimated from reference gene primer amplification. The method was immunoSEQ multiplex PCR; TCRdb's version includes in-frame clones alone and lacks a portion of them. The V and J calls and the clone size are those of that table, but D and trimming were determined from the DNA. This table has roughly 81,000 clones, approximately 82% appearing once. In this sample, this clone turned up a few times. The CDR3 totals 13 residues. V lost 6 bases to trimming and J lost 5 bases; unmatched junction nucleotides: 3. Germline V gives CDR1 MNHEY, CDR2 SVGAGI.

The receptor was isolated from a woman in her sixties or seventies with acute or convalescent COVID-19. The specimen sequenced was peripheral blood. The chain couples TRBV6-5 to TRBJ2-2, with 7 bases that match TRBD1. The CDR3 coding sequence is TGTGCCAGCAGAATACAGGGGACCGGGGAGCTGTTTTTT. It codes for CASRIQGTGELFF.